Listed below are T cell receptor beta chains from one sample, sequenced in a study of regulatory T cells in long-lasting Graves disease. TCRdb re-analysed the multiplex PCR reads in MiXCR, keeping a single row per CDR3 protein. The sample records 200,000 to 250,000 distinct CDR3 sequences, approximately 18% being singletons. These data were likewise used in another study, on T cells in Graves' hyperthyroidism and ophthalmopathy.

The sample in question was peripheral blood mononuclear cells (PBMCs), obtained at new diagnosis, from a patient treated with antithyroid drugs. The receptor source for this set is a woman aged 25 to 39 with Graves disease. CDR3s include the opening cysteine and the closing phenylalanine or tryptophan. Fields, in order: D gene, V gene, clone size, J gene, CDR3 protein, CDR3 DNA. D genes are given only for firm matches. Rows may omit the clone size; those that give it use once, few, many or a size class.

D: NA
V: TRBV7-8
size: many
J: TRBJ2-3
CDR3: CASSLGDWTTDTQYF
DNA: TGTGCCAGCAGCTTAGGTGATTGGACCACAGATACGCAGTATTTT

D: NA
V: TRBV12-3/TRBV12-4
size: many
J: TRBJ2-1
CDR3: CASSPSGDEQFF
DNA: TGTGCCAGCAGTCCCTCGGGGGATGAGCAGTTCTTC

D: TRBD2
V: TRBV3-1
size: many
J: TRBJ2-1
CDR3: CASSQASGAAYNEQFF
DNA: TGTGCCAGCAGCCAAGCTAGCGGGGCCGCTTACAATGAGCAGTTCTTC

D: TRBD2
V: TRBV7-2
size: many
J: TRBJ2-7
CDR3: CASSPRTSVSRYEQYF
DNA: TGTGCCAGCAGCCCGAGGACTAGCGTTAGTCGCTACGAGCAGTACTTC

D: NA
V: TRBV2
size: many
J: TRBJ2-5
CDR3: CASRVGLYQETQYF
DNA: TGTGCCAGCAGGGTTGGATTGTACCAAGAGACCCAGTACTTC

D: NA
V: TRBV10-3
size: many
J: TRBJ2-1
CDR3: CATAEVSYNEQFF
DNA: TGTGCCACCGCGGAGGTTTCCTACAATGAGCAGTTCTTC

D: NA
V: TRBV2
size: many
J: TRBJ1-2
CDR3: CASSEQGEGYTF
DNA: TGTGCCAGCAGTGAACAAGGGGAAGGCTACACCTTC

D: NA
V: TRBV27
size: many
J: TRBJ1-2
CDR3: CASSSGFRDGYTF
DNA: TGTGCCAGCAGTTCCGGCTTCAGGGACGGCTACACCTTC

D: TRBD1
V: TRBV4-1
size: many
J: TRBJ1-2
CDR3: CASSTATGTNGYTF
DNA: TGCGCCAGCAGCACGGCGACAGGGACTAATGGCTACACCTTC

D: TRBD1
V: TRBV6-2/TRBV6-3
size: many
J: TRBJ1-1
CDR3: CASSGTGSTEAFF
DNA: TGTGCCAGCAGTGGGACAGGGAGCACTGAAGCTTTCTTT

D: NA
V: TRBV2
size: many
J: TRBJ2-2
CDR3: CASTQGVTGELFF
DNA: TGTGCCAGCACCCAGGGAGTCACCGGGGAGCTGTTTTTT

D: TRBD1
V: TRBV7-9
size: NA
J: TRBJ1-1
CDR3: CASSLGDRSRTEAFF
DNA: TGTGCCAGCAGCTTAGGGGACAGGTCGCGGACTGAAGCTTTCTTT

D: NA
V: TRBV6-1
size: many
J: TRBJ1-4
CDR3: CASQGSGVEKLFF
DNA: TGTGCCAGCCAGGGTTCGGGGGTGGAAAAACTGTTTTTT

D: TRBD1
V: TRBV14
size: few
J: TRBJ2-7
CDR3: CASRPTGIYEQYF
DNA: TGTGCCAGCAGACCGACAGGGATCTACGAGCAGTACTTC

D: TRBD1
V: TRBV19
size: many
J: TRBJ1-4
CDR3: CASIPQGSGEKLFF
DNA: TGTGCCAGTATCCCACAGGGGAGCGGTGAAAAACTGTTTTTT

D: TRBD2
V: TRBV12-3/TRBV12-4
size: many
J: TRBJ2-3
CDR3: CASSPGGGDTQYF
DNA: TGTGCCAGCAGTCCGGGCGGGGGGGATACGCAGTATTTT

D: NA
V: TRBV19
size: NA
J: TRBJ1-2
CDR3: CASSTGTAANYGYTF
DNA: TGTGCCAGTAGTACCGGGACGGCAGCTAACTATGGCTACACCTTC

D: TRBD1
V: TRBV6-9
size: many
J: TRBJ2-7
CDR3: CASSYLRGQGKTYEQYF
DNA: TGTGCCAGCAGTTACCTGCGAGGACAGGGGAAAACCTACGAGCAGTACTTC

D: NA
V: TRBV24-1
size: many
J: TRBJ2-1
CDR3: CATSEAGITYNEQFF
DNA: TGTGCCACCAGTGAGGCGGGGATAACCTACAATGAGCAGTTCTTC

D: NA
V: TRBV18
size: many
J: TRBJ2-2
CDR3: CASSPYREPTGELFF
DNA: TGTGCCAGCTCACCGTACCGGGAGCCTACCGGGGAGCTGTTTTTT

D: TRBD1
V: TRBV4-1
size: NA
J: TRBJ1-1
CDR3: CASSPGQGDDTEAFF
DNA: TGCGCCAGCAGCCCCGGACAGGGAGACGACACTGAAGCTTTCTTT

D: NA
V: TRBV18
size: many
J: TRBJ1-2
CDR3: CASSPDKNYGYTF
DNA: TGTGCCAGCTCACCGGACAAAAACTATGGCTACACCTTC

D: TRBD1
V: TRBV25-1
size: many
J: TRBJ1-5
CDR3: CASSEGQGEAQPQHF
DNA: TGTGCCAGCAGTGAAGGACAGGGGGAAGCTCAGCCCCAGCATTTT

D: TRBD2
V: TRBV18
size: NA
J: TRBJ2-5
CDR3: CASSLPGLAGGSETQYF
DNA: TGTGCCAGCTCACTTCCCGGACTAGCGGGGGGGTCAGAGACCCAGTACTTC

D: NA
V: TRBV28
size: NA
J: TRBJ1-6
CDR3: CASNPRASPLHF
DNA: TGTGCCAGCAACCCAAGGGCTTCACCCCTCCACTTT

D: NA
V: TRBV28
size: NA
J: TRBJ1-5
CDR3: CASSFGQPQHF
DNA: TGTGCCAGCAGTTTCGGCCAGCCCCAGCATTTT

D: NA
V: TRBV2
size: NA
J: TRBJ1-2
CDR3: CTSSEFGLQVYGYTF
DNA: TGTACCAGCAGTGAATTTGGTTTACAGGTCTATGGCTACACCTTC

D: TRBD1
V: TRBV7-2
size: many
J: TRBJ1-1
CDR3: CASSSQGLPNTEAFF
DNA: TGTGCCAGCAGTTCACAGGGGCTACCGAACACTGAAGCTTTCTTT

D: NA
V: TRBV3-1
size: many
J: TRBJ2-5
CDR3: CASSARGETQYF
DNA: TGTGCCAGCAGCGCCCGGGGAGAGACCCAGTACTTC

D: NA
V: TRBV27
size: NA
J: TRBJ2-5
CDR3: CASSLSWETQYF
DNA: TGTGCCAGCAGTTTATCGTGGGAGACCCAGTACTTC

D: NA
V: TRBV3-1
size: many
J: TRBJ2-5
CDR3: CASSTAGVGETQYF
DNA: TGTGCCAGCAGCACGGCCGGGGTCGGGGAGACCCAGTACTTC

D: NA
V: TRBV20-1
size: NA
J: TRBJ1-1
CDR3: CSARIQDEAFF
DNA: TGCAGTGCTAGAATCCAGGATGAAGCTTTCTTT

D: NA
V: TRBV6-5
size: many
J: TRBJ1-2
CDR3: CASSSKTVTNFYGYTF
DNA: TGTGCCAGCAGTTCCAAGACAGTCACCAATTTCTATGGCTACACCTTC

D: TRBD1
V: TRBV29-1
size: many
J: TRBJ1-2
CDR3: CSGTRGTGGLGYTF
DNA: TGCAGCGGTACACGCGGGACAGGGGGCCTTGGCTACACCTTC

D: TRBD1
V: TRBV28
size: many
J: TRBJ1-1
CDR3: CATSPSRQGDTEAFF
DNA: TGTGCCACCTCTCCTTCCCGACAGGGGGACACTGAAGCTTTCTTT

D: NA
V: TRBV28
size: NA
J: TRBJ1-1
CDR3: CASRSDGEAFF
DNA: TGTGCCAGCAGATCGGACGGCGAAGCTTTCTTT

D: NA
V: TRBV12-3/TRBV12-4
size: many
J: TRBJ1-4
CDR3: CASSRERARGEKLFF
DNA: TGTGCCAGCAGCCGAGAACGAGCCAGGGGTGAAAAACTGTTTTTT

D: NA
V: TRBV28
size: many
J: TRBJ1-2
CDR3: CASSPYLQGTLGYTF
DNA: TGTGCCAGCAGTCCCTACCTCCAGGGTACCCTTGGCTACACCTTC

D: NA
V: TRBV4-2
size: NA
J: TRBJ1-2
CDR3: CASSKDRDYGYTF
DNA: TGTGCCAGCAGCAAAGACAGAGACTATGGCTACACCTTC

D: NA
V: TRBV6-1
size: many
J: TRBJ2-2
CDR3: CASSPGSGVTGELFF
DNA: TGTGCCAGCAGCCCAGGTTCGGGAGTCACCGGGGAGCTGTTTTTT

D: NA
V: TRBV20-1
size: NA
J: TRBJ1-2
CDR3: CSARDQLGYGYTF
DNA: TGCAGTGCTAGAGATCAGTTAGGGTATGGCTACACCTTC

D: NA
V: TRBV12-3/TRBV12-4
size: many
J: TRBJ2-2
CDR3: CASSLKRHNTGELFF
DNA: TGTGCCAGCAGTTTAAAGAGGCATAACACCGGGGAGCTGTTTTTT

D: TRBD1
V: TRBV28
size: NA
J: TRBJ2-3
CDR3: CASSLDRGLSTDTQYF
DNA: TGTGCCAGCAGTTTGGACAGGGGGCTTAGCACAGATACGCAGTATTTT

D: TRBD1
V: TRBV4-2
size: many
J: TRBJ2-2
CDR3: CASSQDPGMGTGGFGTGELFF
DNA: TGTGCCAGCAGCCAAGACCCAGGCATGGGGACAGGGGGCTTTGGTACCGGGGAGCTGTTTTTT

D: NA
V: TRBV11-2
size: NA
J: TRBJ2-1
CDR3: CASGPAVYRYNEQFF
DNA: TGTGCCAGCGGTCCGGCTGTTTATAGATACAATGAGCAGTTCTTC

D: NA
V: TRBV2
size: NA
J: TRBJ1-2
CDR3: CASSFTTRPQIYYGYTF
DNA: TGTGCCAGCAGCTTTACTACCCGGCCACAGATTTACTATGGCTACACCTTC

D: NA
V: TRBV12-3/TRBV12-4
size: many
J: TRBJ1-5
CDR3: CASSFRAGGNQPQHF
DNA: TGTGCCAGCAGTTTTAGGGCAGGAGGCAATCAGCCCCAGCATTTT

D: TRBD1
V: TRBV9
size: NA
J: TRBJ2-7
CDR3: CASSVEGQGTEQYF
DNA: TGTGCCAGCAGCGTAGAGGGACAGGGGACGGAGCAGTACTTC

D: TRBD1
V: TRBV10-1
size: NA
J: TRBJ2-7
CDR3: CASSDPGQGVGEQYF
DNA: TGCGCCAGCAGTGACCCGGGACAGGGAGTTGGCGAGCAGTACTTC

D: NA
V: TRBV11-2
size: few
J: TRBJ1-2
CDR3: CASSRDENYGYTF
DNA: TGTGCCAGCAGTAGAGACGAAAACTATGGCTACACCTTC

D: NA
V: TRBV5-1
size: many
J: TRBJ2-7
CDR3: CASSSHGSPGDEQYF
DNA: TGCGCCAGCAGCTCCCATGGGAGTCCAGGGGACGAGCAGTACTTC

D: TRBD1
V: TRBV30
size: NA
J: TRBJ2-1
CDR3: CAWSLLSGTGVGEQFF
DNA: TGTGCCTGGAGTCTCCTCTCCGGGACAGGGGTAGGTGAGCAGTTCTTC

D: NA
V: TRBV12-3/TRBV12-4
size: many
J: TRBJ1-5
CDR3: CASSFGKNQPQHF
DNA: TGTGCCAGCAGTTTTGGGAAGAATCAGCCCCAGCATTTT